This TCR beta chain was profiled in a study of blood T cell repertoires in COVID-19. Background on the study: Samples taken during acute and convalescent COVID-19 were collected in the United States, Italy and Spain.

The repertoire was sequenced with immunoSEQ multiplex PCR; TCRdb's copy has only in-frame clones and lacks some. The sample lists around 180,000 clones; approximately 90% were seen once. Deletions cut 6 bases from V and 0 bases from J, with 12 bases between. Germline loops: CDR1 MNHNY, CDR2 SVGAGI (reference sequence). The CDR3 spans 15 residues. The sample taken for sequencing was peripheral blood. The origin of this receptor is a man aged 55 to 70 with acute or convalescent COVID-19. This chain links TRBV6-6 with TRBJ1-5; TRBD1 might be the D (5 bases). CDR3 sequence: CASSEGLYSNQPQHF. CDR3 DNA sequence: TGTGCCAGCAGCGAGGGACTTTATAGCAATCAGCCCCAGCATTTT.